The 14 T cell receptor beta chains below come from one sample, sequenced in a study of CD8 T cells in Susac syndrome. The authors reverse transcribed roughly 0.5 to 1 ug RNA with random hexamers. TCRdb reanalysed the immunoSEQ multiplex PCR reads using MiXCR and keeps one entry per CDR3 protein. The data hold roughly 180,000 distinct CDR3 sequences, with around 94% observed a single time. Sequencing used CD4+ T cells from PBMCs. These receptors originate from a human donor with Susac syndrome.

The J gene is TRBJ1-3, the V gene TRBV29-1, with 9 bases aligning to TRBD1. The CDR3 is 13 residues long. CDR1 and CDR2 from the germline V gene are SQVTM and ANQGSEA. Germline trimming cut 5 bases from V and 7 bases from J; bases unmatched to any gene: 6. The CDR3, as DNA: TGCAGCGTTACTACAGGGGGCCGGAACACCATATATTTT. Its translation: CSVTTGGRNTIYF.

The chain recombines TRBV7-2 with TRBJ2-3; 10 positions agree with TRBD2. Germline CDR1 reads SGHTA; CDR2 reads FQGNSA. J gave up 4 bases and V 5 bases, and 9 bases lay outside the gene matches. The CDR3 totals 16 residues. CDR3 loop: CASSPQAGGPADTQYF. CDR3 nucleotide sequence: TGTGCCAGCAGCCCACAAGCGGGGGGGCCGGCAGATACGCAGTATTTT.

The chain has TRBV30 and TRBJ2-2; no clear D. This CDR3 has 13 residues. Trimming left V 1 base short and J 1 base short, with 4 bases between. Germline CDR1 reads GTSNPN; CDR2 reads SVGIG (reference sequence). The CDR3 here is CAWSGRNTGELFF. DNA for the CDR3: TGTGCCTGGAGTGGGAGGAACACCGGGGAGCTGTTTTTT.

Written as DNA, the CDR3 is TGTGCCAGCAGTTTCGGGGACAGGGACGCGCGTGAGCAGTACTTC. Its translation is CASSFGDRDAREQYF. The gene calls are TRBV28 and TRBJ2-7; TRBD1 agrees at 9 bases. Germline CDR1 is MDHEN and CDR2 is SYDVKM. The CDR3 sequence is 15 residues long. The V segment lost 3 bases and the J segment 7 bases; nucleotides outside the gene matches: 10.

Here the CDR3 reads CSVRDHTGELFF. CDR3 sequence (DNA): TGCAGCGTGCGGGACCACACCGGGGAGCTGTTTTTT. This rearrangement joins TRBV29-1 to TRBJ2-2, with D perhaps TRBD2 (6 bases). The CDR3 consists of 12 residues. The V gene's germline CDR1 is SQVTM and CDR2 ANQGSEA. V was cut by 6 bases and J by 3 bases, with 8 bases left in between.

The V and J genes are TRBV19 and TRBJ2-1; D ambiguous. V lost 0 bases and J lost 10, with 13 bases in between. The CDR3 spans 14 residues. Germline loops: CDR1 LNHDA, CDR2 SQIVND (reference sequence). CDR3 DNA: TGTGCCAGTAGTATAGATTGGGGTGGATGGGAGCAGTTCTTC. It specifies CASSIDWGGWEQFF.

The gene calls are TRBV29-1 and TRBJ1-1, with unresolved D. The CDR3 spans 14 residues. Germline V gene sequence: CDR1 SQVTM, CDR2 ANQGSEA. Between the trimmed V and J ends, which lost 1 base and 0 bases, there was a span of 9 bases. The CDR3 nucleotides read TGCAGCGTTGAAGGGTTACACATGAACACTGAAGCTTTCTTT. Encoded protein: CSVEGLHMNTEAFF.

The chain employs TRBV20-1 and TRBJ2-1; TRBD2 aligns across 10 bases. Germline V CDR1 and CDR2: DFQATT, SNEGSKA (reference sequence). Trimming at V came to 3 bases and at J to 3 bases, leaving 5 bases not matched to a gene. The CDR3 consists of 15 residues. DNA of the CDR3: TGCAGTGCTAGCCAGCTAGCGGGAGTCTACAATGAGCAGTTCTTC. Translating it yields CSASQLAGVYNEQFF.

The CDR3 loop is CASSPGPTTNYGYTF. The CDR3 nucleotides read TGTGCCAGCAGCCCGGGACCGACGACTAACTATGGCTACACCTTC. This chain links TRBV5-5 with TRBJ1-2, with D perhaps matching TRBD1 (5 bases). Germline assignment: CDR1 SGHKS and CDR2 YYEKEE (reference sequence). With 4 bases removed from V and 0 bases from J, the gap between germline ends came to 13 bases. CDR3 size: 15 residues.

This clonotype is a singleton in its sample. V gene TRBV5-4 combines with J gene TRBJ2-7, with 7 bases lining up with TRBD2. This CDR3 contains 15 residues. Germline CDR1 and CDR2: SGHNT and YYREEE (reference sequence). V was clipped by 1 base and J by 0 bases; unmatched bases: 4. CDR3 loop: CASSLSSGNSYEQYF. In DNA, the CDR3 is TGTGCCAGCAGCTTGTCCAGCGGGAACTCCTACGAGCAGTACTTC.

V usage is TRBV30 and J usage is TRBJ1-5, with D perhaps TRBD1 (6 bases). Germline CDR1 is GTSNPN and CDR2 is SVGIG (reference sequence). CDR3 length equals 14 residues. Between the trimmed V and J ends, which lost 2 bases and 2 bases, there was a span of 10 bases. The CDR3 DNA sequence: TGTGCCTGGAGTAAAGGGGGTGGCAATCAGCCCCAGCATTTT. The encoded protein is CAWSKGGGNQPQHF.

The chain has TRBV3-1 and TRBJ2-3; no firm D call. CDR1 is LGHDT, CDR2 YNNKEL, per germline (reference sequence). The germline V and J ends were trimmed by 0 bases and 6 bases, with 10 bases remaining between them. The CDR3 has 14 residues. CDR3 DNA: TGTGCCAGCAGCCAAGAGACGAGGACGGATACGCAGTATTTT. It encodes CASSQETRTDTQYF.

The V call is TRBV29-1, the J call TRBJ1-1, with D tentatively TRBD1 (5 bases). The V and J ends lost 8 bases and 0 bases respectively, with 13 bases between them. Per germline, CDR1 SQVTM and CDR2 ANQGSEA. The CDR3 sequence is 13 residues long. In nucleotides, the CDR3 is TGCAGCCCAATGGGACGGATGAACACTGAAGCTTTCTTT. Amino acid sequence: CSPMGRMNTEAFF.

The chain is built from TRBV12-3 or TRBV12-4 and TRBJ1-2; TRBD1 matches 7 bases. The CDR3 sequence is 13 residues long. V was clipped by 7 bases and J by 4 bases; unmatched bases: 6. The chain's CDR3 is CASTQQGPYGYTF. The CDR3 region has the DNA TGTGCCAGCACCCAACAGGGGCCCTATGGCTACACCTTC.